This TCR beta chain is from a study of blood T cell repertoires in COVID-19. As processed by the authors: Estimates of nucleated cell counts were drawn from the amplification of reference gene primers. TCRdb's copy holds only in-frame clones and misses some; the assay was immunoSEQ multiplex PCR. That table furnishes V, J and clone size, whereas the DNA furnished D and trimming. Of more than 100,000 clones detected, 80% to 90% appear once; the ten largest clones hold about 3%. The CDR3 contains 12 residues. The V end was cut by 3 bases, the J end by 4 bases, with 7 bases between. Germline V gene data show CDR1 as SGHRS and CDR2 as YFSETQ.

Sequences were obtained from peripheral blood. This rearrangement joins TRBV5-1 to TRBJ1-1; D is uncertain. The TCR sequence derives from a human donor in a cohort sampled during active COVID-19. Here the CDR3 DNA reads TGCGCCAGCAGCTCGGAGGGCACTGAAGCTTTCTTT. This codes for CASSSEGTEAFF.